This T cell receptor (beta chain) was profiled in a study of OX40 agonist ivuxolimab in advanced cancers. Findings of the study overall: The study found that CD8+ T cells averaged more expanded clones than CD4+.

With regard to this clone: Its antigen remains unknown.

Measured with immunoSEQ multiplex PCR; TCRdb has only the in-frame clones, and not every one. Altogether under 45,000 clones are present, roughly 80% being singletons, with the ten largest covering 9.5% to 13%. V lost 7 bases, J lost 0 bases, and 7 bases lay in between. The CDR3 has 13 residues. Germline V gene data show CDR1 as LNHDA and CDR2 as SQIVND (reference sequence). This TCR was sampled from an adult with an advanced solid tumor such as melanoma, head and neck, liver or kidney cancer. Sample: CD4+ or CD8+ T cells sorted from blood, taken in a trial of the OX40 agonist ivuxolimab. V gene TRBV19 combines with J gene TRBJ1-5, with D uncertain. The CDR3 nucleotides are TGTGCCAGTAAAGGAATTAGCAATCAGCCCCAGCATTTT. Translating gives CASKGISNQPQHF.